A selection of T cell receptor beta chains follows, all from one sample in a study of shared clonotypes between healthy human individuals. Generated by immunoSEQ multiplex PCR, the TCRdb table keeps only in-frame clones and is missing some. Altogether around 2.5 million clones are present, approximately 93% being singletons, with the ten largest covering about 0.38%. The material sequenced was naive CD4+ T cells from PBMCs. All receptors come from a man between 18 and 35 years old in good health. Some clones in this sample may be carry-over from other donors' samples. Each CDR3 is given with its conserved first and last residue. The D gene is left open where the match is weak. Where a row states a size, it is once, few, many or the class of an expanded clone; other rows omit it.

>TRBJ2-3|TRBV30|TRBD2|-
CAWRDSGSADTQYF
TGTGCCTGGAGGGATAGCGGGAGCGCAGATACGCAGTATTTT
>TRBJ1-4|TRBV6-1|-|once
CASSEVRGGREKLFF
TGTGCCAGCAGTGAAGTCAGGGGAGGAAGGGAAAAACTGTTTTTT
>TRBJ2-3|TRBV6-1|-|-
CASTIAVTDTQYF
TGTGCCAGCACTATAGCGGTCACAGATACGCAGTATTTT
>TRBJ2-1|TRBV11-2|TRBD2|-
CASSFLGGSGAYNEQFF
TGTGCCAGCAGCTTCCTCGGTGGTAGCGGGGCATACAATGAGCAGTTCTTC
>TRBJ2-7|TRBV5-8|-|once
CASSLGVGVQLPHEQYF
TGTGCCAGCAGCTTGGGAGTGGGGGTTCAGCTTCCCCACGAGCAGTACTTC
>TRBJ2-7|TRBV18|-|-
CASSDGDEQYF
TGTGCCAGCTCAGACGGGGACGAGCAGTACTTC
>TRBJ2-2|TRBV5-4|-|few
CASSWGDQRNTGELFF
TGTGCCAGCAGCTGGGGGGACCAGCGGAACACCGGGGAGCTGTTTTTT
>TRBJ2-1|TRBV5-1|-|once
CASSLVGGRYNEQFF
TGCGCCAGCAGCTTGGTCGGGGGGCGATACAATGAGCAGTTCTTC
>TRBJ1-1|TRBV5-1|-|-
CASSFGIMNTEAFF
TGCGCCAGCAGCTTTGGTATAATGAACACTGAAGCTTTCTTT
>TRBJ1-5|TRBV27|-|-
CASSLYQGPPQPQHF
TGTGCCAGCAGTTTATATCAGGGACCCCCCCAGCCCCAGCATTTT
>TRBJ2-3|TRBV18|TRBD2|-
CASSPASGSPPDTQYF
TGTGCCAGCTCACCGGCTAGCGGGAGTCCTCCAGATACGCAGTATTTT
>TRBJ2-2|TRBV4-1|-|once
CASRQGKGTGELFF
TGCGCCAGCCGCCAGGGAAAAGGAACCGGGGAGCTGTTTTTT
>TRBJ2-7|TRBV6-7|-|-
CASSSSGGRPPYEQYF
TGTGCCAGCAGCAGCAGTGGGGGGAGACCACCCTACGAGCAGTACTTC
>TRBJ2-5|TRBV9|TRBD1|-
CASSVEQGAIRETQYF
TGTGCCAGCAGCGTAGAACAGGGGGCGATCCGAGAGACCCAGTACTTC
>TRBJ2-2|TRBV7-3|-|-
CASKTRGAVQLFF
TGTGCCAGCAAAACTAGGGGGGCAGTACAGCTGTTTTTT
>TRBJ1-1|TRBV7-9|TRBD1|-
CASSPRTGRGNTEAFF
TGTGCCAGCAGCCCCAGGACAGGGAGGGGGAACACTGAAGCTTTCTTT
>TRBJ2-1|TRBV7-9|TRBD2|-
CASSQIAGLYNEQFF
TGTGCCAGCAGCCAAATAGCGGGGCTCTACAATGAGCAGTTCTTC
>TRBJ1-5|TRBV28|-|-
CASRPGRNSNQPQHF
TGTGCCAGCAGACCCGGGAGGAATAGCAATCAGCCCCAGCATTTT
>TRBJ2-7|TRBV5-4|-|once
CASSLRGYEQYF
TGTGCCAGCAGCTTGCGGGGCTACGAGCAGTACTTC
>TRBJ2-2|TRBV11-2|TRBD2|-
CASSLGGSNTGELFF
TGTGCCAGCAGCTTGGGGGGGTCGAACACCGGGGAGCTGTTTTTT
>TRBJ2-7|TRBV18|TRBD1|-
CASSPLRDRGYEQYF
TGTGCCAGCTCACCACTTCGCGACAGGGGTTACGAGCAGTACTTC
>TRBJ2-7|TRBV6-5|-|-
CASTQPGFEQYF
TGTGCCAGCACACAACCAGGGTTCGAGCAGTACTTC
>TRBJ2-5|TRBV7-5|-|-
CARSPRGRTETQYF
TGTGCCAGAAGCCCCAGAGGACGGACAGAGACTCAGTACTTC
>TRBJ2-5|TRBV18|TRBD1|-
CASSPSRQGTGETQYF
TGTGCCAGCTCACCCTCCCGACAGGGGACGGGGGAGACCCAGTACTTC
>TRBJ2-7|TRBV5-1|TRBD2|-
CASSPRTSGPTYEQYF
TGCGCCAGCAGCCCCAGGACTAGCGGGCCGACCTACGAGCAGTACTTC
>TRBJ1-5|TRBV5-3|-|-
CARSMVGPGNQPQHF
-
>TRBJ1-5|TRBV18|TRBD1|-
CASSPTRQGRGSNQPQHF
TGTGCCAGCTCACCAACCCGACAGGGGAGAGGGAGCAATCAGCCCCAGCATTTT
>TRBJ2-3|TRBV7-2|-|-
CASSLVLKAPSTDTQYF
TGTGCCAGCAGCTTAGTCTTAAAGGCTCCTTCCACAGATACGCAGTATTTT